The 20 T cell receptor beta chains reported below all come from one sample, sequenced in a study of blood T cell repertoires in COVID-19. This table comes from immunoSEQ multiplex PCR, and its TCRdb copy is limited to in-frame clones, with some not included. The table lists about 300,000 clones, around 88% of them singletons. The sequenced sample was peripheral blood. The receptors shown here come from a woman aged 50 to 60 with acute or convalescent COVID-19.

The V and J genes are TRBV7-9 and TRBJ2-7; weak D call: TRBD1 (6 bases). The CDR3 spans 14 residues. Deletions cut 5 bases from V and 7 bases from J, with 18 bases between. Looked up from germline, CDR1 is SEHNR and CDR2 is FQNEAQ (reference sequence). The CDR3 loop is CASSPGTWAREQYF. CDR3 DNA: TGTGCCAGCAGCCCCGGGACATGGGCGAGGGAGCAGTACTTC.

The rearrangement uses TRBV24-1 and TRBJ1-2; D not certain. Germline V gene sequence: CDR1 KGHDR, CDR2 SFDVKD. The CDR3 consists of 12 residues. Trimming removed 9 bases at V and 4 bases at J, with 11 bases between. CDR3 sequence reads: CATRGTFYGYTF. The CDR3 region has the DNA TGTGCCACCCGTGGTACATTCTATGGCTACACCTTC.

The chain is built from TRBV27 and TRBJ1-5, with a possible D match to TRBD1 (6 bases). Germline lookup yields CDR1 MNHEY and CDR2 SMNVEV (reference sequence). The length of the CDR3 is 14 residues. The V end was cut by 7 bases, the J end by 6 bases, with 16 bases between. Here the CDR3 DNA reads TGTGCCAGCATCCACACAGGGTGGAGTCAGCCCCAGCATTTT. Its translation is CASIHTGWSQPQHF.

The gene calls are TRBV5-4 and TRBJ1-3, with D tentatively TRBD1 (5 bases). The germline CDR1 and CDR2 sequences are SGHNT and YYREEE (reference sequence). Trimming removed 0 bases from V and 1 base from J, with 8 bases in between. This CDR3 region has 15 residues. The CDR3 spells CASSLGRGSGNTIYF. CDR3 nucleotides: TGTGCCAGCAGCTTGGGGCGGGGGTCTGGAAACACCATATATTTT.

The chain has TRBV12-3 or TRBV12-4 and TRBJ1-1; no firm D call. The CDR3 length is 11 residues. The V end lost 6 bases, the J end lost 4 bases, and 6 bases lay between the germline ends. The CDR3 sequence is CASRRSTEAFF. The CDR3 coding sequence is TGTGCCAGCAGACGGAGCACTGAAGCTTTCTTT.

CDR3 DNA sequence: TGTGCCACCAGTGATTTCAATTTTATGGGGCCTTCAAGCGATGGCTACACCTTC. Residues: CATSDFNFMGPSSDGYTF. The genes are TRBV24-1 and TRBJ1-2; D perhaps matches TRBD1 (5 bases). Germline V gives CDR1 KGHDR, CDR2 SFDVKD. CDR3 length equals 18 residues. Deletions cut 1 base from V and 6 bases from J, with 23 bases between.

V is TRBV5-1 and J is TRBJ2-5; 8 bases match TRBD1. V shed 4 bases, J shed 4 bases, and the junction held 6 bases outside the gene matches. CDR3 length: 14 residues. Germline CDR1 is SGHRS and CDR2 is YFSETQ. CDR3 nucleotides: TGCGCCAGCAGCCGGGACAGGAGTGGAGAGACCCAGTACTTC. It is translated as CASSRDRSGETQYF.

The chain has TRBV11-2 and TRBJ2-1; unclear D gene. CDR1 and CDR2 (germline): SGHAT, FQNNGV. The V end was cut by 1 base, the J end by 10 bases, with 11 bases between. The CDR3 totals 13 residues. The CDR3 coding sequence is TGTGCCAGCAGCTTAGTTGGCCCAGGAGAGCAGTTCTTC. Its translation: CASSLVGPGEQFF.

The genes are TRBV30 and TRBJ2-3; D call uncertain. The CDR3 has 15 amino acids. V was cut by 3 bases and J by 0 bases, with 13 bases left in between. Germline-derived CDR1 and CDR2 are GTSNPN and SVGIG (reference sequence). As DNA, the CDR3 is TGTGCCTGGAGATCGGCGGATGCTAGCACAGATACGCAGTATTTT. It yields the protein CAWRSADASTDTQYF.

Points on this clone: A junction end diverges from the germline sequence, so it may reflect a read error. The CDR3 DNA sequence: TGTGCCAGCAGTCTAATACAGGGGGATAACTCACCCCTCCACTTT. It codes for CASSLIQGDNSPLHF. This rearrangement joins TRBV28 to TRBJ1-6, with 8 nucleotides matching TRBD1. The germline CDR1 and CDR2 sequences are MDHEN and SYDVKM. This CDR3 region has 15 residues.

The V call is TRBV10-3, the J call TRBJ1-1; the match to TRBD1 covers 10 bases. Unmatched junction bases numbered 8, after V lost 10 bases and J lost 6 bases. Germline V lookup: CDR1 ENHRY, CDR2 SYGVKD. The CDR3 runs 13 residues. In DNA, the CDR3 is TGTGCCAGCGGGTTGGGGACAGGGGCTGAAGCTTTCTTT. Translating gives CASGLGTGAEAFF.

The table lists this clone with many counts. The chain recombines TRBV2 with TRBJ1-1; 10 nucleotides match TRBD1. Per the germline V gene, CDR1 is SNHLY and CDR2 is FYNNEI. The CDR3 sequence is 13 residues long. J was trimmed by 6 bases and V by 9 bases; bases with no gene match: 7. The CDR3 sequence is CASRQGAGAEAFF. In DNA, the CDR3 is TGTGCCAGTCGACAGGGGGCAGGGGCTGAAGCTTTCTTT.

The rearrangement joins TRBV3-1 (or the pseudogene TRBV3-2) to TRBJ1-3; D not certain. In germline, CDR1 is LGHDT, CDR2 YNNKEL (reference sequence). The V gene lost 1 base and the J gene lost 8 bases, with 12 bases spanning the gap. This CDR3 comprises 14 residues. The DNA of the CDR3 is TGTGCCAGCAGCCAAGGGAGTTGGAGTGACACCATATATTTT. It yields the protein CASSQGSWSDTIYF.

V usage is TRBV27 and J usage is TRBJ1-5, with D perhaps TRBD1 (5 bases). CDR1 and CDR2 (germline): MNHEY, SMNVEV (reference sequence). The length of the CDR3 is 16 residues. Trimming removed 1 base at V and 7 bases at J, with 17 bases between. CDR3 sequence reads: CASSLYGGAGRQPQHF. CDR3 nucleotide sequence: TGTGCCAGCAGTTTATACGGAGGGGCAGGTCGGCAGCCCCAGCATTTT.

The J gene is TRBJ1-5, the V gene TRBV7-2, with D possibly being TRBD1 (6 bases). Trimming took off 1 base at V and 6 bases at J, with 13 bases between the two ends. In germline, CDR1 is SGHTA, CDR2 FQGNSA. CDR3 length: 15 amino acids. The CDR3 nucleotides read TGTGCCAGCAGCTTAGGGATGACAGGCTCTCAGCCCCAGCATTTT. Translating it yields CASSLGMTGSQPQHF.

CDR3 region: CASTTGDYEQYV. The CDR3 region has the DNA TGTGCCAGCACTACCGGGGACTACGAGCAGTACGTC. The rearrangement links TRBV6-6 to TRBJ2-7; the D gene is possibly TRBD2 (5 bases). This CDR3 comprises 12 residues. Trimming took 7 bases from V and 3 from J, leaving 10 bases between them. Germline V gene lookup returns CDR1 MNHNY and CDR2 SVGAGI (reference sequence).

CDR3 amino acids: CASSLGRVSEAFF. CDR3 in DNA: TGTGCCAGCAGCTTAGGCAGGGTGTCTGAAGCTTTCTTT. This chain connects TRBV7-8 to TRBJ1-1; D may be TRBD1 (5 bases). Germline-derived CDR1 and CDR2 are SGHVS and FQNEAQ. This CDR3 region has 13 residues. V lost 1 base to trimming and J lost 6 bases, with 9 bases between them.

As to this clone: Additional DNA sequences in this sample encode the identical CDR3. The chain recombines TRBV5-1 with TRBJ1-3; the D gene is possibly TRBD1 (6 bases). This CDR3 is built from 14 residues. The V end was cut by 0 bases, the J end by 3 bases, with 7 bases between. In germline, CDR1 is SGHRS, CDR2 YFSETQ. The CDR3 loop is CASSLAGVGNTIYF. The CDR3 DNA sequence: TGCGCCAGCAGCTTGGCAGGGGTTGGAAACACCATATATTTT.

This chain joins TRBV5-1 and TRBJ2-1, with 9 nucleotides matching TRBD2. Germline CDR1 and CDR2: SGHRS and YFSETQ. After removal of 3 bases from V and 8 bases from J, the junction contained 9 bases not matched to a gene. The CDR3 spans 15 residues. The CDR3: CASSSLREGQDEQFF. The CDR3 DNA reads TGCGCCAGCAGCTCTTTGCGGGAGGGCCAGGATGAGCAGTTCTTC.

This chain connects TRBV7-9 to TRBJ2-2; 7 bases fit TRBD1. The CDR3 spans 16 residues. Trimming at V came to 5 bases and at J to 5 bases, leaving 11 bases not matched to a gene. CDR1 is SEHNR and CDR2 is FQNEAQ in the germline V gene (reference sequence). The CDR3 spells CASSPPGRQGTGELFF. The CDR3, as DNA: TGTGCCAGCAGCCCCCCAGGGAGACAGGGAACCGGGGAGCTGTTTTTT.